This TCR beta chain was sequenced in a study of CD8 T cells in Susac syndrome. Across the study: Treatment at blood withdrawal was none, corticosteroids, or intravenous immunoglobulin alone in Susac syndrome patients.

Random hexamers primed reverse transcription of 0.5 to 1 ug RNA. One entry per CDR3 protein results from TCRdb running MiXCR on the immunoSEQ multiplex PCR reads. Among some 140,000 distinct CDR3 sequences listed, 95% were seen once. This clonotype has a handful of counts. Germline values: CDR1 MNHEY, CDR2 SMNVEV (reference sequence). The V gene lost 5 bases and the J gene lost 3 bases, with 5 bases spanning the gap. This CDR3 region has 12 residues. CD8+ and CD4+ T cells taken from blood had their TCR beta sequenced. The sample consisted of CD8+ T cells from PBMCs. The TCR sequence derives from a human donor with Susac syndrome. V and J are TRBV27 and TRBJ2-1; D unclear. The CDR3 reads CASSVGYNEQFF. As DNA, the CDR3 is TGTGCCAGCAGTGTCGGCTACAATGAGCAGTTCTTC.